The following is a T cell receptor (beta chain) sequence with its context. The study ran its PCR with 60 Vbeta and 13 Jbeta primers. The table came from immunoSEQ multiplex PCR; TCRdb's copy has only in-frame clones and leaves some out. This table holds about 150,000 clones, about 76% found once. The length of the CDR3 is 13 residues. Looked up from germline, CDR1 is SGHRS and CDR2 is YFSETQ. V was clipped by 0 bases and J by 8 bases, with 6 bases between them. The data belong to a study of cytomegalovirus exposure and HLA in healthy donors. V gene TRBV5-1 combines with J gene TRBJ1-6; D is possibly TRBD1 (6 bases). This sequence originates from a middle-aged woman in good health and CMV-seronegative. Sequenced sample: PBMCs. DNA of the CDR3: TGCGCCAGCAGCTTGGGGACAGATTCACCCCTCCACTTT. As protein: CASSLGTDSPLHF.